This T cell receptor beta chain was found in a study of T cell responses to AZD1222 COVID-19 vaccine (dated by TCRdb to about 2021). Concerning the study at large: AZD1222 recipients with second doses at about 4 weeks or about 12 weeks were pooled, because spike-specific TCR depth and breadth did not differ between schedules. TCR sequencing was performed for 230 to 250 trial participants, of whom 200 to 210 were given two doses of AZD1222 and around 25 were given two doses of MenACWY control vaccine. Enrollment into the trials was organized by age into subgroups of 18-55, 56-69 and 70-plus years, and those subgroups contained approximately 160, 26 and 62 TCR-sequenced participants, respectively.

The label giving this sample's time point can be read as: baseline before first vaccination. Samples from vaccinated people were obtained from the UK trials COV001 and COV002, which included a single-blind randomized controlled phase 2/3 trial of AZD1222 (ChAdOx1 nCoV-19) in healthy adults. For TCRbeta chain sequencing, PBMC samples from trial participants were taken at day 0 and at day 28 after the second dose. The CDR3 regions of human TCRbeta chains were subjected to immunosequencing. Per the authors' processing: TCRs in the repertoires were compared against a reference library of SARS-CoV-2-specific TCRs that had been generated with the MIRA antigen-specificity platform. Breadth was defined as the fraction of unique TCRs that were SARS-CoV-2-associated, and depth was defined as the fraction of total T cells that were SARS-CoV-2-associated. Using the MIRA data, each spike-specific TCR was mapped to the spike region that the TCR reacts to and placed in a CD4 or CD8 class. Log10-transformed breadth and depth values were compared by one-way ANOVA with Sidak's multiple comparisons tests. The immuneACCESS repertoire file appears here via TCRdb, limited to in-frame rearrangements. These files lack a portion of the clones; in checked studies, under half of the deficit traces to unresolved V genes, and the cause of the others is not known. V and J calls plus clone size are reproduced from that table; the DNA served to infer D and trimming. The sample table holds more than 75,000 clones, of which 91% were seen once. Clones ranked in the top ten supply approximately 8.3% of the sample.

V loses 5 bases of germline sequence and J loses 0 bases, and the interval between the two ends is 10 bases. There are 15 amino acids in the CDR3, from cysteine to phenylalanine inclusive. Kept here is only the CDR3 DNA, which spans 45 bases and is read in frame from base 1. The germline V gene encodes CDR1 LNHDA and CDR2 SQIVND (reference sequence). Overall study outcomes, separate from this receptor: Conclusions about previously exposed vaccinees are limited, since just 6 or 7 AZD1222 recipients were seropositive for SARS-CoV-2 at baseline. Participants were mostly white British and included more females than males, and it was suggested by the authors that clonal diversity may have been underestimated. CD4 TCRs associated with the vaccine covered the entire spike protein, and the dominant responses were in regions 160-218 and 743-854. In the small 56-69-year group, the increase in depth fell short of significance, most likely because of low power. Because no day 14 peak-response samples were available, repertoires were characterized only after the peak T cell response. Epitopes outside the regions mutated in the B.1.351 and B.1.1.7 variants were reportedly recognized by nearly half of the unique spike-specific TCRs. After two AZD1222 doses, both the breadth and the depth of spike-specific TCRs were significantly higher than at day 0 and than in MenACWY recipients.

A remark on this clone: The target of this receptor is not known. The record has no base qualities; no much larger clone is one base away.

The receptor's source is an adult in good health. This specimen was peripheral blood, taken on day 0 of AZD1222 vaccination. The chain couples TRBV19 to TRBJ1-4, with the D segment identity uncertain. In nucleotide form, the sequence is TGTGCCAGTAGTGGGCGGGGAGCAACTAATGAAAAACTGTTTTTT. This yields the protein CASSGRGATNEKLFF.